These T cell receptor beta chains were read from a single sample in a study of blood T cell repertoires in COVID-19. The assay was immunoSEQ multiplex PCR, and TCRdb's table has in-frame clones only and misses some. The sample comprises some 400,000 clones, around 89% of which are singletons, and roughly 1.1% rests with the top ten. Sequencing used PBMCs or T cells enriched from blood (not recorded which). Every receptor here comes from a man aged 25 to 40 who had recovered from COVID-19. The CDR3 runs from the conserved cysteine through the conserved F or W. A D gene is named only where the DNA matches it firmly. The size of a clone is reported for some rows only, either as once, few or many, or as a class for expanded clones.

abundance	v_gene	j_gene	d_gene	CDR3aa	CDR3nt
.	TRBV28	TRBJ1-1	.	CATLPGQNTEAFF	TGTGCCACCCTACCAGGGCAGAACACTGAAGCTTTCTTT
.	TRBV11-3	TRBJ1-4	.	CASSLYGYEKLFF	TGTGCCAGCAGCTTATACGGTTATGAAAAACTGTTTTTT
.	TRBV24-1	TRBJ2-1	TRBD2	CATSEGLAGSDEQFF	TGTGCCACCAGTGAAGGTCTAGCGGGATCCGATGAGCAGTTCTTC
.	TRBV16	TRBJ2-7	.	CASSQIGQSYEQYF	TGTGCCAGCAGCCAGATCGGACAGTCCTACGAGCAGTACTTC
.	TRBV28	TRBJ2-3	TRBD2	CASSAGTSGAITTDTQYF	TGTGCCAGCAGCGCCGGGACTAGCGGAGCGATAACCACAGATACGCAGTATTTT
.	TRBV4-1	TRBJ1-2	TRBD1	CASSPALTTGAYGYTF	TGCGCCAGCAGCCCGGCTCTAACGACAGGGGCCTATGGCTACACCTTC
.	TRBV28	TRBJ1-2	TRBD1	CASRGQGTYGYTF	TGTGCCAGCAGGGGACAGGGGACATATGGCTACACCTTC
.	TRBV2	TRBJ2-7	.	CATEDWSGSSYEQYF	TGTGCCACCGAGGATTGGTCTGGGAGCTCCTACGAGCAGTACTTC
.	TRBV27	TRBJ2-1	TRBD1	CASSSLGDRSVNEQFF	TGTGCCAGCAGTTCCCTTGGGGACAGGTCTGTCAATGAGCAGTTCTTC
.	TRBV5-4	TRBJ2-1	TRBD2	CASSRLLAGAFNEQFF	TGTGCCAGCAGCAGACTTCTAGCGGGGGCCTTCAATGAGCAGTTCTTC
.	TRBV5-5	TRBJ1-6	.	CASSLRGSYNSPLHF	TGTGCCAGCAGCTTGCGGGGTTCCTATAATTCACCCCTCCACTTT
few	TRBV5-1	TRBJ2-5	TRBD2	CASSSGLAGETQYF	TGCGCCAGCAGCTCGGGACTAGCGGGAGAGACCCAGTACTTC
.	TRBV11-3	TRBJ1-2	TRBD1	CASSRQGSQSWYGYTF	TGTGCCAGCAGTCGACAGGGGTCCCAGTCTTGGTATGGCTACACCTTC
once	TRBV5-1	TRBJ2-6	.	CASPGRLRPSGANVLTF	TGCGCCAGCCCGGGAAGACTCCGACCCTCTGGGGCCAACGTCCTGACTTTC
.	TRBV16	TRBJ2-7	.	CASSQSPLGGAGHPSYEQYF	TGTGCCAGCAGCCAATCCCCCCTGGGGGGAGCAGGCCACCCCTCCTACGAGCAGTACTTC
few	TRBV12-3/TRBV12-4	TRBJ1-1	.	CASSLPDTLEAFF	TGTGCCAGCAGCCTACCGGACACTCTTGAAGCTTTCTTT
.	TRBV7-9	TRBJ2-7	.	CASSKQGYEQYF	TGTGCCAGCAGCAAACAGGGTTACGAGCAGTACTTC
once	TRBV7-2	TRBJ2-1	TRBD2	CASSPTSAFYNEQFF	TGTGCCAGCAGTCCGACTAGCGCTTTCTACAATGAGCAGTTCTTC
.	TRBV27	TRBJ1-1	.	CASSLEWSWVRKNTEAFF	TGTGCCAGCAGTTTGGAATGGTCGTGGGTCAGGAAGAACACTGAAGCTTTCTTT
.	TRBV5-3	TRBJ2-1	TRBD2	CARSRLAGEQFF	TGTGCCAGAAGCCGACTAGCGGGAGAGCAGTTCTTC
few	TRBV19	TRBJ1-2	.	CASSSPDLTTHYGYTF	TGTGCCAGTAGTAGCCCGGACTTGACTACCCACTATGGCTACACCTTC